One and the same sample provided the 15 T cell receptor beta chains below, sequenced in a study of blood T cell repertoires in COVID-19 (dated by TCRdb to about 2020). The library was built by means of the immunoSEQ multiplex PCR assay. TCRdb limited this immuneACCESS table to in-frame rearrangements with V and J called. A share of clones is missing; checked studies link under half to unresolved V genes, and the rest is unexplained. The sample table records 110,000 or so clones; more than 60% of these occur just once. 2% to 3% of the sample rests with the top ten. Material: peripheral blood. The receptors shown here come from a man aged 50 to 59 with acute or convalescent COVID-19.

Only one count was recorded for this clone. This chain connects TRBV5-1 to TRBJ2-5; D is perhaps TRBD2 (5 bases). Per germline, CDR1 SGHRS and CDR2 YFSETQ. The V and J ends lost 0 bases and 0 bases respectively, with 9 bases between them. The CDR3 spans 15 residues. The CDR3 nucleotides are TGCGCCAGCAGCTTGGGCCAGAGGGACCAAGAGACCCAGTACTTC. The encoded protein is CASSLGQRDQETQYF.

The chain carries TRBV28 and TRBJ2-7; perhaps TRBD2 as D (7 bases). The CDR3 runs to 14 residues. Germline values: CDR1 MDHEN, CDR2 SYDVKM. Between the trimmed V and J ends, which lost 6 bases and 1 base, there was a span of 13 bases. CDR3 sequence reads: CASRGGGTSYEQYF. The CDR3 DNA follows: TGTGCCAGCAGAGGGGGGGGGACGTCCTACGAGCAGTACTTC. The full variable domain, completed using reference TRBV28 and TRBJ2-7, is DVKVTQSSRYLVKRTGEKVFLECVQDMDHENMFWYRQDPGLGLRLIYFSYDVKMKEKGDIPEGYSVSREKKERFSLILESASTNQTSMYLCASRGGGTSYEQYFGPGTRLTVT.

This sequence joins TRBV27 and TRBJ2-5; 7 bases line up with TRBD2. Germline CDR1 MNHEY, CDR2 SMNVEV (reference sequence). The V segment lost 5 bases and the J segment 5 bases; nucleotides outside the gene matches: 14. CDR3 length: 16 amino acids. The CDR3 bases are TGTGCCAGCAGTCCCTCGGCGGGGGAGTTTCAGGAGACCCAGTACTTC. Translating it yields CASSPSAGEFQETQYF.

The V gene is TRBV7-2, the J gene TRBJ1-4, with TRBD1 matching 8 bases. The germline CDR1 and CDR2 sequences are SGHTA and FQGNSA. This CDR3 spans 15 amino acids. With V trimmed by 1 base and J by 8 bases, 6 bases remained unmatched. The CDR3: CASSLDTGGREKLFF. The CDR3, as DNA: TGTGCCAGCAGCTTAGATACAGGGGGGAGGGAAAAACTGTTTTTT.

J is TRBJ2-3 and V is TRBV5-8; D may be TRBD2 (6 bases). Between the trimmed V and J ends, which lost 4 bases and 4 bases, there was a span of 16 bases. This CDR3 contains 15 residues. The germline V gene has CDR1 SGHTS and CDR2 YDEGEE. The CDR3 region has the DNA TGTGCCAGCAGCCCCGGGACCCGCGGGGCAGATACGCAGTATTTT. Its translation: CASSPGTRGADTQYF.

Note on this clone: Other DNA sequences in this specimen translate into the identical CDR3. The chain combines TRBV5-4 with TRBJ2-1, with 8 bases that match TRBD1. V lost 1 base to trimming and J lost 9 bases; unmatched junction nucleotides: 6. The CDR3 has 14 amino acids. The V gene's germline CDR1 is SGHNT and CDR2 YYREEE (reference sequence). In nucleotides, the CDR3 is TGTGCCAGCAGCTTGAGGCAGGGGGCGGGTGAGCAGTTCTTC. The encoded protein is CASSLRQGAGEQFF.

The rearrangement links TRBV10-3 to TRBJ2-7; the match to TRBD1 covers 8 bases. The CDR3 is 15 residues long. Germline V gene lookup returns CDR1 ENHRY and CDR2 SYGVKD. Trimming at V came to 2 bases and at J to 6 bases, leaving 9 bases not matched to a gene. The CDR3 DNA is TGTGCCATCAGTGAGGGACAGGGAAAGGTGAGCGAGCAGTACTTC. Translated: CAISEGQGKVSEQYF.

The chain has TRBV18 and TRBJ1-2; 7 bases are a match to TRBD1. The length of the CDR3 is 15 residues. Germline V CDR1 and CDR2: KGHSH, LQKENI. Trimming cost V 3 bases and J 3 bases; bases outside gene matches: 7. CDR3 sequence: CASSPRTQGDYGYTF. The CDR3 nucleotides read TGTGCCAGCTCACCGCGGACGCAGGGGGACTATGGCTACACCTTC.

This sequence joins TRBV6-6 and TRBJ2-2; D might be TRBD1 (7 bases). V was clipped by 2 bases and J by 4 bases, with 14 bases between them. The CDR3 sequence is 16 residues long. Looked up from germline, CDR1 is MNHNY and CDR2 is SVGAGI (reference sequence). The CDR3 here is CASSYRSQGGTGELFF. The CDR3 DNA follows: TGTGCCAGCAGTTACCGTTCTCAGGGGGGCACCGGGGAGCTGTTTTTT.

The chain employs TRBV5-4 and TRBJ1-3; the D gene is possibly TRBD1 (5 bases). Between the trimmed V and J ends, which lost 0 bases and 7 bases, there was a span of 14 bases. CDR3 length equals 15 residues. In germline, CDR1 is SGHNT, CDR2 YYREEE (reference sequence). CDR3 in DNA: TGTGCCAGCAGCTTGGTCCCAGGGATCGGGAACACCATATATTTT. Amino acids: CASSLVPGIGNTIYF.

This chain joins TRBV5-1 and TRBJ2-7, with TRBD1 matching 7 bases. There are 13 residues in the CDR3. Unmatched junction bases numbered 4, after V lost 4 bases and J lost 3 bases. Germline CDR1 SGHRS, CDR2 YFSETQ. This CDR3 reads CASSTGQNYEQYF. CDR3 coding DNA: TGCGCCAGCAGCACGGGACAGAACTACGAGCAGTACTTC.

The rearrangement joins TRBV6-2 or TRBV6-3 to TRBJ2-2; D is perhaps TRBD2 (6 bases). Trimming left V 6 bases short and J 2 bases short, with 13 bases between. This CDR3 has 15 amino acids. Germline loops: CDR1 MNHEY, CDR2 SVGEGT. The CDR3 spells CASSPRDFNTGELFF. The CDR3 nucleotides read TGTGCCAGCAGCCCCAGGGACTTTAACACCGGGGAGCTGTTTTTT.

This clone has just one count. The genes are TRBV3-1 (or the pseudogene TRBV3-2) and TRBJ2-3; 8 bases agree with TRBD2. J gave up 3 bases and V 4 bases, and 9 bases lay outside the gene matches. Looked up from germline, CDR1 is LGHDT and CDR2 is YNNKEL (reference sequence). This CDR3 has 16 amino acids. CDR3 protein: CASSPPGTRETDTQYF. Written as DNA, the CDR3 is TGTGCCAGCAGCCCCCCCGGGACTAGAGAGACAGATACGCAGTATTTT.

This chain links TRBV10-3 with TRBJ2-6; a possible D gene is TRBD1 (6 bases). Germline lookup yields CDR1 ENHRY and CDR2 SYGVKD. Trimming cost V 6 bases and J 0 bases, with 12 bases left between them. The CDR3 extends over 16 amino acids. The CDR3 protein is CAIRDSASSGANVLTF. The CDR3 bases are TGTGCCATCAGGGACAGTGCCTCCTCTGGGGCCAACGTCCTGACTTTC.

The chain couples TRBV27 to TRBJ2-1; 8 positions match TRBD2. Trimming cost V 7 bases and J 6 bases; bases outside gene matches: 8. The CDR3 sequence is 14 residues long. Per germline, CDR1 MNHEY and CDR2 SMNVEV (reference sequence). CDR3 in DNA: TGTGCCAGCACCAAGCTAGCGGGTTCCAATGAGCAGTTCTTC. This translates into CASTKLAGSNEQFF.